The next 31 T cell receptor beta chains were all read from a single sample in a study of blood T cell repertoires in COVID-19. TCRdb's table, derived via immunoSEQ multiplex PCR, lists solely in-frame clones and lacks some. The sample lists 200,000 to 250,000 clones, about 87% occurring once. The material sequenced was PBMCs or T cells enriched from blood (not recorded which). The receptors here all came from a woman in her 30s who had recovered from COVID-19.

The chain has TRBV19 and TRBJ2-7; TRBD2 aligns across 9 bases. This CDR3 is 14 amino acids long. Germline lookup yields CDR1 LNHDA and CDR2 SQIVND (reference sequence). V was clipped by 1 base and J by 6 bases; unmatched bases: 4. The DNA of the CDR3 is TGTGCCAGTAGTATAGTTGCGGGGGGGGCCGAGCAGTACTTC. It codes for CASSIVAGGAEQYF.

This chain links TRBV19 with TRBJ2-2; tentatively, D is TRBD2 (5 bases). Deletions cut 5 bases from V and 5 bases from J, with 12 bases between. The germline gives CDR1 LNHDA, CDR2 SQIVND (reference sequence). This CDR3 has 14 residues. This CDR3 reads CASSSGFGTGELFF. The DNA of the CDR3 is TGTGCCAGTAGTTCGGGATTTGGGACCGGGGAGCTGTTTTTT.

This clone has only one observation. This sequence joins TRBV3-1 (or the pseudogene TRBV3-2) and TRBJ2-7; a weak D match, TRBD2 (6 bases). CDR1 is LGHDT, CDR2 YNNKEL, per germline (reference sequence). V lost 5 bases, J lost 1 base, and 15 bases lay in between. The CDR3 totals 15 residues. The DNA for the CDR3 is TGTGCCAGCAGCATGCGGTGGGACTCATCCTACGAGCAGTACTTC. Its translation is CASSMRWDSSYEQYF.

This clone appeared a single time. Written as DNA, the CDR3 is TGTGCCAGCAGTATCCGACAGGGACGGGCTGAAGCTTTCTTT. Its translation is CASSIRQGRAEAFF. The rearrangement joins TRBV6-5 to TRBJ1-1; TRBD1 matches 7 bases. Per the germline V gene, CDR1 is MNHEY and CDR2 is SVGAGI. V dropped 5 bases and J dropped 6; count of bases not matched to a gene: 9. The length of the CDR3 is 14 residues.

On this clone itself: At one end, the junction sequence differs from germline, possibly due to a read error. CDR3 DNA: TGTACCAGCAGTTCGGACTTTTACAATGAGCAGTTCTTC. This codes for CTSSSDFYNEQFF. V gene TRBV6-5 combines with J gene TRBJ2-1; D is possibly TRBD2 (5 bases). The CDR3 runs to 13 residues. The germline CDR1 and CDR2 sequences are MNHEY and SVGAGI.

This chain links TRBV7-2 with TRBJ2-1; 9 bases are a match to TRBD2. The CDR3 length is 16 residues. Trimming cost V 6 bases and J 9 bases; bases outside gene matches: 15. CDR1 SGHTA and CDR2 FQGNSA come from the germline V gene. The DNA of the CDR3 is TGTGCCAGCAGAGCCCCCGCCGGGACTAGCAGGAGTGAGCAGTTCTTC. It codes for CASRAPAGTSRSEQFF.

V usage is TRBV19 and J usage is TRBJ1-3; D possibly corresponds to TRBD1 (6 bases). CDR3 length: 13 residues. Germline values: CDR1 LNHDA, CDR2 SQIVND (reference sequence). Trimming shortened V by 5 bases and J by 1 base, and 6 bases separated the two germline ends. Here the CDR3 DNA reads TGTGCCAGTAGTGGACAGTCTGGAAACACCATATATTTT. Its translation: CASSGQSGNTIYF.

The chain is built from TRBV4-2 and TRBJ1-2; the D gene is possibly TRBD1 (5 bases). This CDR3 has 14 residues. The germline V gene has CDR1 LGHNA and CDR2 YNFKEQ. V was clipped by 7 bases and J by 8 bases, with 20 bases between them. The CDR3 DNA reads TGTGCCAGCACCCTTAGGAGCACAGGTAGAGGCTACACCTTC. Translated, it gives CASTLRSTGRGYTF.

This chain uses TRBV7-9 with TRBJ2-7; no definite D call. Germline CDR1 is SEHNR and CDR2 is FQNEAQ (reference sequence). This CDR3 region has 13 residues. V lost 1 base and J lost 2, with 6 bases in between. CDR3 DNA: TGTGCCAGCAGCTTAGGGAGTGCCTACGAGCAGTACTTC. Protein sequence: CASSLGSAYEQYF.

V gene TRBV4-1 combines with J gene TRBJ2-7, with 8 bases lining up with TRBD1. V shed 2 bases, J shed 2 bases, and the junction held 5 bases outside the gene matches. Germline loops: CDR1 MGHRA, CDR2 YSYEKL. The CDR3 runs to 15 residues. The CDR3 is CASSQTGTGPYEQYF. As DNA, the CDR3 is TGCGCCAGCAGCCAAACCGGGACAGGCCCCTACGAGCAGTACTTC.

The V call is TRBV4-2, the J call TRBJ1-1; 7 bases align to TRBD1. V lost 3 bases to trimming and J lost 4 bases; unmatched junction nucleotides: 8. The CDR3 consists of 15 residues. Looked up from germline, CDR1 is LGHNA and CDR2 is YNFKEQ. The CDR3 is CASSQEKGAGTEAFF. CDR3 DNA: TGTGCCAGCAGCCAGGAAAAGGGGGCGGGCACTGAAGCTTTCTTT.

The gene calls are TRBV5-5 and TRBJ1-4, with D perhaps TRBD1 (5 bases). The germline V gene encodes CDR1 SGHKS and CDR2 YYEKEE (reference sequence). The CDR3 runs 15 residues. V shed 0 bases and J shed 5 bases, with 11 bases lying between them. The CDR3 protein is CASSLESGVNEKLFF. The CDR3 DNA reads as TGTGCCAGCAGCTTGGAATCGGGGGTCAATGAAAAACTGTTTTTT.

The rearrangement uses TRBV6-2 or TRBV6-3 and TRBJ1-2; TRBD1 is a possible D gene (6 bases). The CDR3 spans 15 residues. Trimming shortened V by 3 bases and J by 3 bases, and 14 bases separated the two germline ends. CDR1 is MNHEY, CDR2 SVGEGT, per germline. The CDR3 nucleotides are TGTGCCAGCAGTTATGGGACAAATTTTGACTATGGCTACACCTTC. Its translation: CASSYGTNFDYGYTF.

The chain combines TRBV4-1 with TRBJ1-1, with D perhaps TRBD1 (6 bases). The V and J ends lost 2 bases and 0 bases respectively, with 10 bases between them. The CDR3 runs to 15 residues. Germline CDR1 and CDR2: MGHRA and YSYEKL. CDR3 sequence: CASSQRGFLNTEAFF. The CDR3 bases are TGCGCCAGCAGCCAAAGGGGGTTTCTGAACACTGAAGCTTTCTTT.

The DNA of the CDR3 is TGTGCCAGCAGCTCGGACAGGGCGAATCAGCCCCAGCATTTT. This translates into CASSSDRANQPQHF. The J gene is TRBJ1-5, the V gene TRBV5-5; TRBD1 matches 8 bases. This CDR3 contains 14 residues. Germline lookup yields CDR1 SGHKS and CDR2 YYEKEE (reference sequence). V shed 3 bases and J 4 bases; nucleotides not matched to a gene: 3.

As to this clone: At the DNA level, this CDR3 is encoded by other sequences in the same sample as well. V gene TRBV18 combines with J gene TRBJ1-1, with 8 positions matching TRBD1. This CDR3 spans 14 amino acids. V gave up 6 bases and J gave up 2 bases; unmatched junction bases: 5. Germline V lookup: CDR1 KGHSH, CDR2 LQKENI. This CDR3 is CASSSGTGNTEAFF. The CDR3 DNA reads TGTGCCAGCTCGTCGGGGACAGGAAACACTGAAGCTTTCTTT.

This clone has a single count. The rearrangement uses TRBV4-2 and TRBJ2-7; TRBD1 might be the D (5 bases). Germline-derived CDR1 and CDR2 are LGHNA and YNFKEQ. The CDR3 is 16 amino acids. With 0 bases removed from V and 2 bases from J, the gap between germline ends came to 14 bases. As DNA, the CDR3 is TGTGCCAGCAGCCAAGATATAGGGGCGCCAGCCTACGAGCAGTACTTC. Amino acid sequence: CASSQDIGAPAYEQYF.

The rearrangement uses TRBV4-3 and TRBJ2-5; tentative D call: TRBD1 (6 bases). From germline, CDR1 is LGHNA and CDR2 YSLEER. The CDR3 spans 16 residues. V lost 2 bases, J lost 2 bases, and 15 bases lay in between. CDR3 amino acids: CASSQQRTVGQETQYF. DNA of the CDR3: TGCGCCAGCAGCCAACAAAGGACAGTAGGGCAAGAGACCCAGTACTTC.

J is TRBJ1-2 and V is TRBV7-2; weak D call: TRBD1 (5 bases). CDR3 length: 13 amino acids. Germline V gene lookup returns CDR1 SGHTA and CDR2 FQGNSA. V gave up 7 bases and J gave up 4 bases, with 13 bases separating them. The CDR3 DNA follows: TGTGCCAGCACCGAGGACACCACCTATGGCTACACCTTC. As protein: CASTEDTTYGYTF.

This chain joins TRBV19 and TRBJ1-3; D is ambiguous. Trimming pared 7 bases from V and 0 bases from J, leaving 13 bases between. The CDR3 sequence is 15 residues long. The V gene's germline CDR1 is LNHDA and CDR2 SQIVND (reference sequence). The CDR3 reads CASMATGSSGNTIYF. The CDR3 DNA reads as TGTGCCAGTATGGCTACCGGGAGCTCTGGAAACACCATATATTTT.

The chain carries TRBV5-1 and TRBJ1-1; D is possibly TRBD1 (6 bases). V gave up 1 base and J gave up 4 bases, with 11 bases separating them. Germline V gene lookup returns CDR1 SGHRS and CDR2 YFSETQ. The CDR3 runs 14 residues. The CDR3 DNA is TGCGCCAGCAGCTTGCATGGGGGGGCCACTGAAGCTTTCTTT. Amino acid sequence: CASSLHGGATEAFF.

The CDR3 sequence is CASTRGESWGLFF. The DNA for the CDR3 is TGTGCCAGCACCCGCGGGGAGTCTTGGGGACTGTTTTTT. The chain combines TRBV25-1 with TRBJ1-4; no clear D gene. Germline lookup yields CDR1 MGHDK and CDR2 SYGVNS. The V and J ends lost 7 bases and 13 bases respectively, with 19 bases between them. The CDR3 has 13 residues.

The genes are TRBV7-9 and TRBJ2-1; 9 nucleotides align to TRBD2. Germline V gene data show CDR1 as SEHNR and CDR2 as FQNEAQ (reference sequence). The CDR3 extends over 17 amino acids. Trimming removed 0 bases from V and 3 bases from J; junction bases left unmatched: 6. The CDR3 nucleotides read TGTGCCAGCAGCTTAGCGCGTTCTAGCGGGATCTACAATGAGCAGTTCTTC. It is translated as CASSLARSSGIYNEQFF.

The chain employs TRBV7-3 and TRBJ1-1, with D uncertain. Between the trimmed V and J ends, which lost 9 bases and 5 bases, there was a span of 19 bases. The CDR3 is 14 residues long. Germline CDR1 and CDR2: SGHTA and FQGTGA. CDR3 DNA: TGTGCCAGGGGGATTGTAACCTCGGGGACTGAAGCTTTCTTT. Translation: CARGIVTSGTEAFF.

CDR3 protein: CASSDRTNYGYTF. The DNA of the CDR3 is TGTGCCAGCAGTGACAGGACTAACTATGGCTACACCTTC. This sequence joins TRBV2 and TRBJ1-2; D ambiguous. The CDR3 sequence is 13 residues long. The germline V gene has CDR1 SNHLY and CDR2 FYNNEI. Trimming left V 3 bases short and J 0 bases short, with 5 bases between. The variable domain in full, completed from reference TRBV2 and TRBJ1-2, reads EPEVTQTPSHQVTQMGQEVILRCVPISNHLYFYWYRQILGQKVEFLVSFYNNEISEKSEIFDDQFSVERPDGSNFTLKIRSTKLEDSAMYFCASSDRTNYGYTFGSGTRLTVV.

The genes are TRBV3-1 (or the pseudogene TRBV3-2) and TRBJ2-1; the D is unclear. The CDR3 covers 11 residues. The V and J ends lost 8 bases and 8 bases respectively, with 10 bases between them. The germline CDR1 and CDR2 sequences are LGHDT and YNNKEL (reference sequence). This CDR3 is CASRWADEQFF. CDR3 coding DNA: TGTGCCAGCCGATGGGCCGATGAGCAGTTCTTC.

This chain uses TRBV7-9 with TRBJ2-7, with 10 bases identical to TRBD1. The CDR3 is made up of 14 amino acids. Germline CDR1 is SEHNR and CDR2 is FQNEAQ (reference sequence). V shed 3 bases, J shed 4 bases, and the junction held 3 bases outside the gene matches. In DNA, the CDR3 is TGTGCCAGCAGCTTGGGGGGACAGGGGTACGAGCAGTACTTC. Its translation: CASSLGGQGYEQYF.

V gene TRBV7-2 combines with J gene TRBJ2-5; 11 bases line up with TRBD2. This CDR3 comprises 16 residues. Germline V gives CDR1 SGHTA, CDR2 FQGNSA. V shed 3 bases, J shed 5 bases, and the junction held 8 bases outside the gene matches. DNA of the CDR3: TGTGCCAGCAGCTTTCTTAGCGGGGGGGCTCGGGAGACCCAGTACTTC. This translates into CASSFLSGGARETQYF.

This clone was detected only a few times. The chain combines TRBV25-1 with TRBJ1-4; TRBD1 agrees at 10 bases. Per germline, CDR1 MGHDK and CDR2 SYGVNS. J lost 4 bases, V lost 5 bases, and 7 bases had no gene match. This CDR3 has 16 residues. DNA for the CDR3: TGTGCCAGCAGTTCCAGACAGGGGGCTATTAATGAAAAACTGTTTTTT. This codes for CASSSRQGAINEKLFF.

This clone was seen a handful of times. V and J are TRBV5-4 and TRBJ2-1, with 9 nucleotides matching TRBD2. V shed 0 bases and J 5 bases; nucleotides not matched to a gene: 9. Germline V CDR1 and CDR2: SGHNT, YYREEE (reference sequence). The CDR3 is 17 residues long. The CDR3 coding sequence is TGTGCCAGCAGCTTGGGAAAGCGGGGGGCAAGTAACAATGAGCAGTTCTTC. It translates to CASSLGKRGASNNEQFF.

This clone occurred a few times. This chain uses TRBV6-2 or TRBV6-3 with TRBJ1-2, with 8 bases lining up with TRBD1. Germline V gene sequence: CDR1 MNHEY, CDR2 SVGEGT. This CDR3 contains 14 residues. Trimming cost V 4 bases and J 4 bases; bases outside gene matches: 5. CDR3 nucleotides: TGTGCCAGCAGTTTATCAGGGGGCGTCTATGGCTACACCTTC. Protein: CASSLSGGVYGYTF.